This TCR beta chain was sequenced in a study of blood T cell repertoires in COVID-19. Only a few counts were recorded for this clone. Deletions cut 4 bases from V and 8 bases from J, with 14 bases between. The CDR3 consists of 13 residues. The germline CDR1 and CDR2 sequences are MNHEY and SVGAGI. Method: immunoSEQ multiplex PCR; TCRdb's copy keeps in-frame clones and lacks some. The table records about 160,000 clones, approximately 87% of them present only once. V gene TRBV6-5 combines with J gene TRBJ1-1; D may be TRBD1 (5 bases). This sequence originates from a woman aged 45 to 65 who had recovered from COVID-19. Sequences were obtained from PBMCs or T cells enriched from blood (not recorded which). CDR3 amino acids: CASSSDKSIEAFF. The CDR3 bases are TGTGCCAGCAGTTCGGACAAGTCTATAGAAGCTTTCTTT.